This TCR beta chain was sequenced in a study of blood T cell repertoires in COVID-19 (TCRdb year 2020). About the full investigation: Collaborator samples came from the United States, Italy and Spain and covered acute and convalescent phases of COVID-19. The prospective study material was composed of cDNA or gDNA derived from T cells, B-cell-depleted T cells, or PBMCs. Deeply sampled blood TCRbeta repertoires from subjects exposed to, actively infected with, or recovered from COVID-19 were included in the dataset. A freely available public database, intended as a resource for researchers studying the immune response to SARS-CoV-2, is where the repertoires were released. Samples came from the ongoing ImmuneRACE study (first 160 participants) plus 1,254 subjects from 6 global collaborators. Nearly every sample came with metadata listing a de-identified subject ID, COVID-19 status, age in years and sex. Where HLA class I and class II types were available, the types were taken from metadata supplied by the sample provider, not from assay-based typing. The full study reports these points: The amount of clinical and demographic metadata varied by source and participant and was provided uncurated.

With regard to this clone: Its cognate antigen has yet to be identified. The sample holds no much larger clone one base away, and base qualities are not on file.

Based on the germline V gene, the CDR1 and CDR2 sequences are SGHDT and YYEEEE. Including the terminal cysteine and phenylalanine, the CDR3 comprises 13 residues. Just CDR3 DNA is preserved here, 39 bases in frame from base 1. V and J lose 4 bases and 8 bases, and a span of 15 bases separates them. Whole blood was collected in K2EDTA tubes by collaborating institutions according to the institutions' own protocols. For TCRbeta analysis, collaborator samples were shipped as frozen whole blood, as isolated PBMCs, or as DNA extracted from either sample type. TCRbeta CDR3 regions were amplified from genomic DNA using the immunoSEQ Assay, a bias-controlled multiplex PCR. On the authors' methods: The number of nucleated cells in each sample was estimated by amplification of reference gene primers within the assay. Sequence reads were collapsed and filtered to measure the absolute abundance of every unique TCRbeta CDR3 rearrangement. Productive Simpson clonality was computed per sample as the square root of Simpson's diversity index over productive rearrangements. As stored in TCRdb, this immuneACCESS dataset retains in-frame rearrangements with V and J assigned. A fraction of the clones does not appear; measured against another copy, unresolved V genes explain less than half of the discrepancy, and the remainder lacks a known reason. V and J calls and clone size follow that table, whereas D and trimming were derived from the DNA. A total of roughly 140,000 clones appear in this sample, roughly 89% of them only once. The ten largest clones take up approximately 4% of the sample.

The TCR was taken from a woman aged 40 to 55 with acute or convalescent COVID-19. The V and J segments used are TRBV5-6 and TRBJ1-2; TRBD1 could be the D gene, as 6 bases match. The specimen sequenced was peripheral blood. The nucleotides read TGTGCCAGCAGCCAACCTGGGGGCGTCGGCTACACCTTC. Protein translation: CASSQPGGVGYTF.